The 24 T cell receptor beta chains in this list originate from one sample, sequenced in a study of shared clonotypes between healthy human individuals. Produced via immunoSEQ multiplex PCR; TCRdb's table is partial and in-frame only. The sample holds over 850,000 clones; about 84% are singletons and the top ten take 0.55% to 0.7%. Sequenced material: memory CD4+ T cells from PBMCs. Subset: CD45RA-negative fraction. The receptors stem from a young man in good health. Some clones in this sample may be carry-over from other donors' samples.

Note on this clone: This may come from a read error, since a much larger clone is one base off. The rearrangement joins TRBV7-2 to TRBJ2-1, with a tentative D call TRBD1 (6 bases). Germline V CDR1 and CDR2: SGHTA, FQGNSA. The CDR3 runs 15 residues. The ends were cut back, 2 bases at V and 8 bases at J, with 16 bases in the middle. The CDR3 region is CASSLLRGRGHEQFF. The CDR3 DNA reads TGTGCCAGCAGCTTACTAAGGGGCAGGGGCCATGAGCAGTTCTTC.

V and J are TRBV7-9 and TRBJ1-1, with D uncertain. The ends were cut back, 5 bases at V and 4 bases at J, with 14 bases in the middle. This CDR3 has 14 residues. Germline CDR1 SEHNR, CDR2 FQNEAQ (reference sequence). CDR3 nucleotide sequence: TGTGCCAGCAGCCCAACGTCTGTTGTCACTGAAGCTTTCTTT. This encodes CASSPTSVVTEAFF.

The chain recombines TRBV4-2 with TRBJ2-4, with 8 nucleotides matching TRBD1. V lost 0 bases, J lost 0 bases, and 19 bases stayed unmatched. Per germline, CDR1 LGHNA and CDR2 YNFKEQ. The CDR3 totals 22 residues. The CDR3 region has the DNA TGTGCCAGCAGCCAAGATCACACCAGGACAGGGATTGTACTTCTAGCCAAAAACATTCAGTACTTC. This codes for CASSQDHTRTGIVLLAKNIQYF.

In regard to this clone: Given a far larger clone just one base away, this is likely a sequencing read error. V gene TRBV30 combines with J gene TRBJ2-5, with 8 bases identical to TRBD1. The germline gives CDR1 GTSNPN, CDR2 SVGIG (reference sequence). This CDR3 is built from 15 residues. Unmatched junction bases numbered 11, after V lost 4 bases and J lost 4 bases. Here the CDR3 DNA reads TGTGCCTGGATAAAACCCGGGACAGGAGGAGAGACCCAGTACTTC. This sequence encodes CAWIKPGTGGETQYF.

This clone was detected a few times. The V gene is TRBV6-5, the J gene TRBJ1-3; 7 bases map to TRBD1. Germline CDR1 MNHEY, CDR2 SVGAGI. The CDR3 is 15 amino acids. Germline trimming cut 6 bases from V and 4 bases from J; bases unmatched to any gene: 9. In DNA form, the CDR3 reads TGTGCCAGCAGGCGCGACAGGGACTTAGGAAACACCATATATTTT. Encoded protein: CASRRDRDLGNTIYF.

Turning to this clone: The identical CDR3 is also encoded by other nucleotide sequences in the sample. The J gene is TRBJ1-1, the V gene TRBV28; D not certain. The CDR3 is made up of 11 amino acids. V was shortened by 4 bases and J by 4 bases, with 4 bases between the two germline ends. Germline V gene sequence: CDR1 MDHEN, CDR2 SYDVKM. DNA of the CDR3: TGTGCCAGCAGTTCTGGCACTGAAGCTTTCTTT. Translation: CASSSGTEAFF.

This clone was counted only a few times. This CDR3 reads CASSVEDKTEAFF. The DNA for the CDR3 is TGTGCCAGCAGCGTAGAAGACAAGACTGAAGCTTTCTTT. This chain uses TRBV9 with TRBJ1-1; D call uncertain. Germline CDR1 SGDLS, CDR2 YYNGEE. Trimming left V 0 bases short and J 5 bases short, with 8 bases between. The CDR3 runs to 13 residues.

This clone was observed a few times. J is TRBJ2-4 and V is TRBV4-2; TRBD1 matches 10 bases. V lost 0 bases to trimming and J lost 3 bases; unmatched junction nucleotides: 5. CDR1 is LGHNA, CDR2 YNFKEQ, per germline. This CDR3 spans 17 amino acids. The CDR3, as DNA: TGTGCCAGCAGCCAAGAGGCCGGGGACAGGGGCAAAAACATTCAGTACTTC. Protein product: CASSQEAGDRGKNIQYF.

This rearrangement joins TRBV5-1 to TRBJ2-1; no clear D. The V end lost 1 base, the J end lost 2 bases, and 19 bases lay between the germline ends. Germline loops: CDR1 SGHRS, CDR2 YFSETQ. There are 18 residues in the CDR3. The CDR3 protein is CASSLYSMRGLAYNEQFF. CDR3 in DNA: TGCGCCAGCAGCTTGTATTCGATGAGAGGTCTGGCCTACAATGAGCAGTTCTTC. Together with reference TRBV5-1 and TRBJ2-1, the CDR3 gives the full variable domain: KAGVTQTPRYLIKTRGQQVTLSCSPISGHRSVSWYQQTPGQGLQFLFEYFSETQRNKGNFPGRFSGRQFSNSRSEMNVSTLELGDSALYLCASSLYSMRGLAYNEQFFGPGTRLTVL.

The chain recombines TRBV7-9 with TRBJ2-3; D tentatively reads TRBD1 or TRBD2 (5 bases each). Germline CDR1 reads SEHNR; CDR2 reads FQNEAQ (reference sequence). V was trimmed by 5 bases and J by 3 bases, leaving 18 bases between them. The CDR3 runs to 16 residues. CDR3: CASSPRGGPSTDTQYF. The CDR3 DNA sequence: TGTGCCAGCAGCCCTCGGGGCGGGCCTTCAACAGATACGCAGTATTTT.

This clone was observed once. The chain recombines TRBV11-2 with TRBJ1-1; possible D gene TRBD1, 5 bases. This CDR3 has 15 residues. V was trimmed by 3 bases and J by 5 bases, leaving 16 bases between them. Germline CDR1 SGHAT, CDR2 FQNNGV. The DNA for the CDR3 is TGTGCCAGCAGCTTCACAGTAACAGGCGTGACTGAAGCTTTCTTT. This gives the protein CASSFTVTGVTEAFF.

The V gene is TRBV4-2, the J gene TRBJ1-1, with D perhaps matching TRBD1 (5 bases). The CDR3 runs 17 residues. Germline lookup yields CDR1 LGHNA and CDR2 YNFKEQ. V lost 2 bases, J lost 1 base, and 17 bases lay in between. CDR3 in DNA: TGTGCCAGCAGCCAACTAGTGGGGGGTCGTGAGAACACTGAAGCTTTCTTT. Translation gives CASSQLVGGRENTEAFF.

J is TRBJ1-1 and V is TRBV7-2, with a weak D call TRBD1 (5 bases). The germline V gene has CDR1 SGHTA and CDR2 FQGNSA. V lost 4 bases and J lost 2, with 14 bases in between. CDR3 length: 15 amino acids. CDR3 DNA: TGTGCCAGCAGCTCGCGGACAAGGGGAAACACTGAAGCTTTCTTT. Translated, it gives CASSSRTRGNTEAFF.

The chain employs TRBV6-6 and TRBJ2-7; D ambiguous. This CDR3 has 14 residues. The germline V gene encodes CDR1 MNHNY and CDR2 SVGAGI (reference sequence). Trimming removed 5 bases at V and 3 bases at J, with 14 bases between. In DNA form, the CDR3 reads TGTGCCAGCAGTCAGCCGGAATCCAACTACGAGCAGTACTTC. This translates into CASSQPESNYEQYF.

The rearrangement uses TRBV2 and TRBJ2-3, with 7 bases identical to TRBD2. From germline, CDR1 is SNHLY and CDR2 FYNNEI. V shed 5 bases and J 2 bases; nucleotides not matched to a gene: 4. This CDR3 has 14 amino acids. DNA of the CDR3: TGTGCCAGCAGTTCGGGACTATTCACAGATACGCAGTATTTT. Its translation: CASSSGLFTDTQYF.

This clone was observed a few times. The chain joins TRBV7-6 to TRBJ1-3; 7 nucleotides match TRBD1. Germline-derived CDR1 and CDR2 are SGHVS and FNYEAQ. V shed 5 bases, J shed 0 bases, and the junction held 7 bases outside the gene matches. CDR3 length: 16 amino acids. In nucleotides, the CDR3 is TGTGCCAGCAGCCGGGACAGCGGGGCCTCTGGAAACACCATATATTTT. It specifies CASSRDSGASGNTIYF.

J is TRBJ2-1 and V is TRBV7-2; no clear D. This CDR3 is 13 amino acids long. V lost 4 bases, J lost 9 bases, and 13 bases lay in between. Germline CDR1 is SGHTA and CDR2 is FQGNSA. The CDR3: CASSSGRVIEQFF. Written as DNA, the CDR3 is TGTGCCAGCAGCTCCGGCCGTGTAATTGAGCAGTTCTTC.

This clone has just a few counts. V is TRBV11-2 and J is TRBJ2-1; 10 bases are a match to TRBD2. There are 15 residues in the CDR3. Per germline, CDR1 SGHAT and CDR2 FQNNGV. Losses at the gene ends were 0 bases for V and 8 bases for J; bases not matched to a gene: 4. CDR3 sequence (DNA): TGTGCCAGCAGCTTAGATCTAGCGGGAGTCCATGAGCAGTTCTTC. It is translated as CASSLDLAGVHEQFF.

As concerns this clone: The identical CDR3 is also encoded by other nucleotide sequences in the sample. The V and J genes are TRBV7-2 and TRBJ2-7, with no clear D. Trimming pared 1 base from V and 0 bases from J, leaving 7 bases between. CDR3 length equals 14 residues. Germline CDR1 SGHTA, CDR2 FQGNSA. CDR3 bases: TGTGCCAGCAGCTTAGGTGCAGACTCCTACGAGCAGTACTTC. Translated: CASSLGADSYEQYF.

This sequence joins TRBV5-1 and TRBJ2-1, with 10 positions matching TRBD1. Germline CDR1 reads SGHRS; CDR2 reads YFSETQ. Unmatched junction bases numbered 8, after V lost 4 bases and J lost 7 bases. This CDR3 has 15 amino acids. The DNA of the CDR3 is TGCGCCAGCAGCCCCGACAGGGGGCGCTTGAATGAGCAGTTCTTC. Its translation: CASSPDRGRLNEQFF.

The CDR3 region is CASSLLSSGANVLTF. The CDR3 nucleotides read TGTGCCAGCAGCCTACTCTCCTCTGGGGCCAACGTCCTGACTTTC. The rearrangement links TRBV7-2 to TRBJ2-6; D remains ambiguous. Trimming shortened V by 5 bases and J by 0 bases, and 8 bases separated the two germline ends. The germline V gene encodes CDR1 SGHTA and CDR2 FQGNSA. This CDR3 has 15 residues.

About this clone itself: With a much larger clone just one base away, this may be a read error. The J gene is TRBJ2-3, the V gene TRBV11-3; the D gene is possibly TRBD2 (6 bases). Germline CDR1 is SGHNT and CDR2 is YENEEA. Trimming pared 1 base from V and 3 bases from J, leaving 8 bases between. The CDR3 is 14 amino acids. This CDR3 reads CASSLGLATDTQYF. CDR3 bases: TGTGCCAGCAGCTTAGGTCTAGCGACAGATACGCAGTATTTT. Full variable domain (missing parts from reference TRBV11-3 and TRBJ2-3): EAGVVQSPRYKIIEKKQPVAFWCNPISGHNTLYWYLQNLGQGPELLIRYENEEAVDDSQLPKDRFSAERLKGVDSTLKIQPAELGDSAVYLCASSLGLATDTQYFGPGTRLTVL.

With respect to this clone: Just one base apart from a much larger clone, this may be a read error. The chain joins TRBV11-2 to TRBJ2-7; D is unclear. CDR1 is SGHAT, CDR2 FQNNGV, per germline. This CDR3 region has 13 residues. The CDR3 region has the DNA TGTGCCAGCAGCTTAGATAATGGAGACGAGCAGTGCTTC. Amino acid sequence: CASSLDNGDEQCF.

This chain links TRBV5-1 with TRBJ2-3; TRBD2 might be the D (6 bases). The CDR3 runs 15 residues. Germline CDR1 SGHRS, CDR2 YFSETQ. V was trimmed by 3 bases and J by 1 base, leaving 12 bases between them. CDR3 region: CASSSAASGTDTQYF. CDR3 DNA: TGCGCCAGCAGCTCCGCGGCTAGCGGCACAGATACGCAGTATTTT.